The 3 T cell receptor beta chains given below trace back to one sample, sequenced in a study of blood T cell repertoires in COVID-19. TCRdb's copy holds only in-frame clones and misses some; the assay was immunoSEQ multiplex PCR. The sample gives some 240,000 clones, about 79% of which show up once; about 1.5% is in the top ten. The sequencing input was peripheral blood. The receptor set was obtained from a woman aged 35 to 49 who had recovered from COVID-19.

The V gene is TRBV29-1, the J gene TRBJ2-2, with 8 bases identical to TRBD1. This CDR3 is built from 14 residues. The J segment lost 6 bases and the V segment lost 4 bases, leaving 7 bases of the junction unmatched. Germline CDR1 reads SQVTM; CDR2 reads ANQGSEA. CDR3 sequence reads: CSVAQGARAGELFF. CDR3 bases: TGCAGCGTTGCCCAGGGGGCCCGAGCCGGGGAGCTGTTTTTT.

This rearrangement joins TRBV7-9 to TRBJ1-2; TRBD1 might be the D (5 bases). V was pared by 5 bases and J by 5 bases, with 9 bases between. This CDR3 has 12 residues. Looked up from germline, CDR1 is SEHNR and CDR2 is FQNEAQ (reference sequence). The chain's CDR3 is CASSIQGYGYTF. The CDR3 coding sequence is TGTGCCAGCAGCATTCAGGGATATGGCTACACCTTC.

This sequence joins TRBV6-2 or TRBV6-3 and TRBJ2-7; 8 positions agree with TRBD1. The length of the CDR3 is 16 residues. After removal of 4 bases from V and 2 bases from J, the junction contained 10 bases not matched to a gene. Per the germline V gene, CDR1 is MNHEY and CDR2 is SVGEGT. The CDR3 here is CASSSLVTGVTYEQYF. For the CDR3, the DNA is TGTGCCAGCAGTTCTCTAGTGACAGGGGTCACCTACGAGCAGTACTTC.